The 11 T cell receptor beta chains below come from one sample, sequenced in a study of cytomegalovirus exposure and HLA in healthy donors. Researchers ran the PCR with 60 Vbeta and 13 Jbeta primers. Clones were read by immunoSEQ multiplex PCR, and TCRdb kept only the in-frame ones, dropping some. The sample lists 70,000 to 95,000 clones, around two thirds seen once, with about 5.4% in the top ten. Sequencing input: PBMCs. All receptors come from a woman in her thirties in good health and CMV-seropositive.

This clone was recorded a few times. The V call is TRBV6-1, the J call TRBJ1-6; TRBD1 agrees at 8 bases. This CDR3 spans 14 amino acids. Germline-derived CDR1 and CDR2 are MNHNS and SASEGT. V shed 1 base, J shed 10 bases, and the junction held 3 bases outside the gene matches. CDR3 DNA: TGTGCCAGCAGTGAAGTCAGGGGGCGATCACCCCTCCACTTT. Its translation is CASSEVRGRSPLHF.

The chain employs TRBV7-2 and TRBJ2-5, with TRBD1 matching over 7 bases. The trim removed 1 base at V and 5 bases at J, leaving 1 base unmatched. This CDR3 has 13 amino acids. Looked up from germline, CDR1 is SGHTA and CDR2 is FQGNSA. The CDR3 reads CASSLDRGETQYF. As DNA, the CDR3 is TGTGCCAGCAGCTTAGACAGGGGTGAGACCCAGTACTTC.

The rearrangement uses TRBV7-9 and TRBJ2-5, with D perhaps matching TRBD1 (6 bases). CDR3 length equals 18 residues. Germline-derived CDR1 and CDR2 are SEHNR and FQNEAQ (reference sequence). Trimming removed 3 bases at V and 1 base at J, with 21 bases between. Here the CDR3 reads CASSLGNRAPFSQETQYF. The CDR3 bases are TGTGCCAGCAGCTTGGGCAACAGGGCTCCCTTCAGCCAAGAGACCCAGTACTTC.

In its sample, this clone was seen a few times. The chain joins TRBV6-6 to TRBJ2-1, with D possibly being TRBD2 (5 bases). This CDR3 region has 15 residues. The ends were cut back, 4 bases at V and 6 bases at J, with 16 bases in the middle. Germline V CDR1 and CDR2: MNHNY, SVGAGI (reference sequence). The CDR3 protein is CASSSYGSKFNEQFF. The CDR3 DNA is TGTGCCAGCAGTTCATATGGGAGCAAATTCAATGAGCAGTTCTTC.

The chain couples TRBV7-2 to TRBJ1-1; TRBD1 might be the D (5 bases). Trimming removed 2 bases at V and 5 bases at J, with 9 bases between. The germline gives CDR1 SGHTA, CDR2 FQGNSA. This CDR3 spans 13 amino acids. CDR3 in amino acids: CASSLRRGTEAFF. Here the CDR3 DNA reads TGTGCCAGCAGCTTACGGAGGGGTACTGAAGCTTTCTTT.

V usage is TRBV5-1 and J usage is TRBJ1-1; a possible D gene is TRBD1 (6 bases). CDR1 is SGHRS and CDR2 is YFSETQ in the germline V gene. Between the trimmed V and J ends, which lost 0 bases and 5 bases, there was a span of 14 bases. The CDR3 is 15 residues long. The DNA for the CDR3 is TGCGCCAGCAGCTTGGAGCGGGGGCCGTTGACTGAAGCTTTCTTT. Encoded protein: CASSLERGPLTEAFF.

The chain uses TRBV30 and TRBJ1-6, with 8 bases identical to TRBD1. The CDR3 spans 16 residues. In germline, CDR1 is GTSNPN, CDR2 SVGIG (reference sequence). V trimming: 3 bases; J trimming: 7 bases; junction bases outside the gene matches: 11. As DNA, the CDR3 is TGTGCCTGGAGGTGGAGACAGGGGTCCCAAAATTCACCCCTCCACTTT. Residues: CAWRWRQGSQNSPLHF.

The genes are TRBV7-9 and TRBJ1-2; D is unclear. Germline CDR1 and CDR2: SEHNR and FQNEAQ (reference sequence). CDR3 length: 12 residues. Trimming left V 5 bases short and J 5 bases short, with 9 bases between. CDR3 sequence reads: CASSLGNYGYTF. DNA for the CDR3: TGTGCCAGCAGCCTCGGGAATTATGGCTACACCTTC.

The J gene is TRBJ2-3, the V gene TRBV18; 8 bases align to TRBD2. With V trimmed by 7 bases and J by 3 bases, 6 bases remained unmatched. In germline, CDR1 is KGHSH, CDR2 LQKENI. The CDR3 totals 14 residues. The CDR3 region is CASCLTGGTDTQYF. DNA for the CDR3: TGTGCCAGCTGCCTCACGGGGGGGACAGATACGCAGTATTTT. Supplemented by reference TRBV18 and TRBJ2-3, the full variable domain reads NAGVMQNPRHLVRRRGQEARLRCSPMKGHSHVYWYRQLPEEGLKFMVYLQKENIIDESGMPKERFSAEFPKEGPSILRIQQVVRGDSAAYFCASCLTGGTDTQYFGPGTRLTVL.

This clone was observed a handful of times. The V gene is TRBV18, the J gene TRBJ2-7, with 7 bases identical to TRBD1. The germline gives CDR1 KGHSH, CDR2 LQKENI. This CDR3 has 15 amino acids. V was pared by 1 base and J by 9 bases, with 12 bases of the junction left unmatched. The CDR3 protein is CASSPQGAGQFLQYF. For the CDR3, the DNA is TGTGCCAGCTCACCACAGGGGGCAGGCCAATTTCTGCAGTACTTC.

V is TRBV7-2 and J is TRBJ2-2; 9 nucleotides align to TRBD1. The germline gives CDR1 SGHTA, CDR2 FQGNSA. This CDR3 is built from 16 residues. V lost 4 bases to trimming and J lost 0 bases; unmatched junction nucleotides: 3. CDR3 sequence (DNA): TGTGCCAGCAGCTATAGACAGGGGGCGAACACCGGGGAGCTGTTTTTT. Its translation is CASSYRQGANTGELFF.